The source of this T cell receptor (beta chain) is a study of control samples from healthy donors and cancer patients. Clones were sequenced by immunoSEQ multiplex PCR, and TCRdb holds only the in-frame ones, with some missing. Altogether some 100,000 clones are present, 75% to 95% being singletons, with the ten largest covering 4.4%. Germline V lookup: CDR1 MNHNY, CDR2 SVGAGI (reference sequence). The CDR3 totals 11 residues. Trimming took 7 bases from V and 6 from J, leaving 4 bases between them. The clonotype was recovered from a human donor in good health. The donor label of this sample is uncertain. The chain links TRBV6-6 to TRBJ1-6; D not certain. The sequenced material came from blood. The CDR3 DNA is TGTGCCAGCAACAGTAATTCACCCCTCCACTTT. Translation: CASNSNSPLHF.